This is a list of T cell receptor beta chains from one sample in a study of T cell repertoires in cytomegalovirus infection. Antigens of these TCRs are unknown. MiXCR, applied by TCRdb to the reads, yields one record per CDR3 protein. Here the sample spans some 940,000 distinct CDR3 sequences, approximately 31% being singletons. The source was cultured CD8+ T cells from PBMCs, collected from culture after CMV antigen stimulation. These receptors were taken from a human donor in good health (CMV status not recorded). Some clones in this sample may be carry-over from other donors' samples. The CDR3 runs from the conserved cysteine through the conserved F or W. Fields, in order: D gene, V gene, clone size, J gene, CDR3 length, CDR3 protein, CDR3 DNA. D genes are given only for firm matches. Not every row has a clone size; where given, it reads once, few, many or a size class.

TRBD1	TRBV2	many	TRBJ2-2	16	CASSTQGIEDTGELFF	TGTGCCAGCAGTACACAGGGGATCGAGGACACCGGGGAGCTGTTTTTT
TRBD2	TRBV6-1	-	TRBJ2-5	16	CASSQNPLAGVSLSGF	TGTGCCAGCAGTCAAAACCCCCTAGCGGGGGTATCTTTGTCCGGCTTC
-	TRBV7-2	-	TRBJ1-4	16	CASSLGGTATNEKLFF	TGTGCCAGCAGCTTAGGAGGAACTGCAACTAATGAAAAACTGTTTTTT
-	TRBV6-2/TRBV6-3	-	TRBJ1-3	15	CASSYPGTSGNTIYF	TGTGCCAGCAGTTACCCGGGGACTTCGGGAAACACCATATATTTT
TRBD1	TRBV7-6	-	TRBJ2-1	13	CASRGTGLNEQFF	TGTGCCAGCAGGGGGACAGGCCTCAATGAGCAGTTCTTC
TRBD2	TRBV7-2	many	TRBJ2-1	14	CASSLAGLGDEQFF	TGTGCCAGCAGCTTAGCGGGACTAGGCGATGAGCAGTTCTTC
-	TRBV11-3	-	TRBJ2-1	13	CANSFLGGNEQFF	TGTGCCAACAGCTTCCTCGGGGGCAATGAGCAGTTCTTC
-	TRBV7-6	-	TRBJ2-5	16	CARSWGQGGTQETQYF	TGTGCCCGCAGCTGGGGCCAGGGGGGGACCCAAGAGACCCAGTACTTC
TRBD1	TRBV15	few	TRBJ2-2	15	CATSTRTGNTGELFF	TGTGCCACCAGCACTAGGACAGGGAACACCGGGGAGCTGTTTTTT
-	TRBV19	few	TRBJ2-1	14	CASSIVQVGYEQFF	TGTGCCAGTAGTATAGTACAGGTGGGCTATGAGCAGTTCTTC
TRBD2	TRBV13	many	TRBJ2-5	18	CASSPAGGGGATQETQYF	TGTGCCAGCAGCCCCGCGGGCGGCGGGGGGGCGACTCAAGAGACCCAGTACTTC
TRBD1	TRBV12-3/TRBV12-4	few	TRBJ1-2	12	CASNDRAYGYTF	TGTGCCAGCAACGACAGGGCTTATGGCTACACCTTC
-	TRBV5-4	-	TRBJ1-3	16	CASSLAGEGRGNTIYF	TGTGCCAGCAGCTTGGCCGGCGAGGGGAGGGGAAACACCATATATTTT
TRBD1	TRBV23-1	few	TRBJ2-5	16	CASSHQPDRYQETQYF	TGTGCCAGCAGTCACCAGCCGGACAGGTACCAAGAGACCCAGTACTTC
-	TRBV4-1	-	TRBJ1-4	15	CASSQDPQLGEKLFF	TGCGCCAGCAGCCAAGATCCTCAGTTAGGCGAAAAACTGTTTTTT
-	TRBV6-5	few	TRBJ1-4	15	CASSYSGAANEKLFF	TGTGCCAGCAGTTATTCCGGAGCAGCTAATGAAAAACTGTTTTTT
-	TRBV4-1	-	TRBJ1-1	16	CASSQLRGQGSTEAFF	TGCGCCAGCAGCCAACTTAGAGGGCAGGGGAGCACTGAAGCTTTCTTT
-	TRBV6-5	many	TRBJ2-1	12	CASSPLGNEQFF	TGTGCCAGTAGTCCCCTGGGCAATGAGCAGTTCTTC
TRBD1	TRBV6-6	once	TRBJ1-4	15	CAIRFTGAANEKLFF	TGTGCCATCAGATTTACAGGGGCGGCTAATGAAAAACTGTTTTTT
-	TRBV7-8	many	TRBJ1-1	16	CASSLDSPQIGTEAFF	TGTGCCAGCAGCTTAGACTCTCCCCAAATTGGGACTGAAGCTTTCTTT
-	TRBV12-3/TRBV12-4	few	TRBJ2-1	13	CASSLYYDNEQFF	TGTGCCAGCAGTTTATACTACGACAATGAGCAGTTCTTC
-	TRBV12-3/TRBV12-4	many	TRBJ2-3	15	CASRDDGGLLDTQYF	TGTGCCAGCAGGGACGACGGAGGTCTGCTGGATACGCAGTATTTT
-	TRBV25-1	-	TRBJ2-2	15	CASSDGWRSAGELFF	TGTGCCAGCAGTGACGGCTGGCGCTCGGCCGGGGAGCTGTTTTTT
TRBD2	TRBV7-8	-	TRBJ2-1	17	CASSPRTSGEMYNEQFF	TGTGCCAGCAGCCCGAGGACTAGCGGGGAAATGTACAATGAGCAGTTCTTC
TRBD2	TRBV7-2	-	TRBJ2-1	13	CASTLGGVNEQFF	TGTGCCAGCACCCTCGGGGGGGTCAATGAGCAGTTCTTC
-	TRBV5-5	-	TRBJ1-1	14	CASNSGEVNTEAFF	TGTGCCAGCAATTCAGGCGAGGTGAACACTGAAGCTTTCTTT
-	TRBV6-2/TRBV6-3	-	TRBJ2-3	14	CATSPGIAADTQYF	TGTGCCACCTCCCCGGGGATAGCGGCAGATACGCAGTATTTT
TRBD1	TRBV6-5	-	TRBJ2-2	16	CASKSPDRVNTGELFF	TGTGCCAGCAAATCACCCGACAGGGTAAACACCGGGGAGCTGTTTTTT
-	TRBV28	-	TRBJ1-5	16	CASSTGGGISNQPQHF	TGTGCCAGCAGCACTGGAGGGGGTATCAGTAATCAGCCCCAGCATTTT
-	TRBV20-1	once	TRBJ2-3	16	CSARGDRRINTDTQYF	TGCAGTGCTAGGGGAGACCGTCGAATTAACACAGATACGCAGTATTTT
-	TRBV6-5	-	TRBJ1-2	15	CASSSSLGPDYGYTF	TGTGCCAGCAGCTCCTCACTCGGTCCGGATTATGGCTACACCTTC
-	TRBV12-3/TRBV12-4	many	TRBJ1-5	15	CASSFGYGSNQPQHF	TGTGCCAGCAGTTTTGGGTATGGTAGCAATCAGCCCCAGCATTTT
-	TRBV11-2	many	TRBJ2-1	16	CASSAGTRGGYNEQFF	TGTGCCAGCAGCGCGGGGACCAGAGGGGGCTACAATGAGCAGTTCTTC
-	TRBV29-1	-	TRBJ1-1	11	CSVRGGTEAFF	TGCAGCGTCCGCGGCGGCACTGAAGCTTTCTTT
TRBD2	TRBV4-1	-	TRBJ2-3	15	CASSQELAVGDTQYF	TGCGCCAGCAGCCAAGAGCTAGCGGTGGGGGATACGCAGTATTTT
-	TRBV6-1	few	TRBJ1-1	14	CASSPWQGNTEAFF	TGTGCCAGCAGCCCCTGGCAGGGGAACACTGAAGCTTTCTTT
-	TRBV5-8	-	TRBJ1-1	11	CASPPGTEAFF	TGTGCCAGCCCCCCAGGGACTGAAGCTTTCTTT
TRBD1	TRBV5-1	-	TRBJ1-5	16	CASSPGQGDSVQPQHF	TGCGCCAGCAGCCCCGGTCAGGGGGATTCTGTTCAGCCCCAGCATTTT
TRBD1	TRBV19	-	TRBJ1-5	15	CASNGDSFSNQPQHF	TGTGCCAGTAACGGGGACAGCTTTAGCAATCAGCCCCAGCATTTT
-	TRBV27	few	TRBJ2-7	14	CASSFGYLPNEQYF	TGTGCCAGCAGTTTTGGGTACCTACCTAACGAGCAGTACTTC